This T cell receptor beta chain was obtained from a study of cytomegalovirus exposure and HLA in healthy donors. Study results and limitations: The study carried out a later analysis of TCR beta sequences. It associated 15,000 to 20,000 of them with specific HLA alleles at a false discovery rate of 0.05.

PCR employed 60 Vbeta and 13 Jbeta primers. The method was immunoSEQ multiplex PCR; TCRdb's version includes in-frame clones alone and lacks a portion of them. Here the sample spans 100,000 to 150,000 clones, 78% being singletons. With respect to this clone: Antigen unknown.

This TCR came from a woman aged 18-29 years in good health and CMV-seronegative. Input material: PBMCs.

CDR3 coding DNA: TGTGCCTGGAGTGTACAGGGGCCCCAGCATTTT. This sequence encodes CAWSVQGPQHF. The J gene is TRBJ1-5, the V gene TRBV30; a possible D gene is TRBD1 (6 bases). V lost 0 bases to trimming and J lost 9 bases, with 6 bases between them. Germline assignment: CDR1 GTSNPN and CDR2 SVGIG (reference sequence). The CDR3 contains 11 residues.